This section outlines one T cell receptor beta chain sequence together with its context. This sample is drawn from a study of blood T cell repertoires in COVID-19. Overall study: Researchers got acute and convalescent COVID-19 samples from the United States, Italy and Spain. Sources were T cells, B-cell-depleted T cells, or PBMCs; the material itself was cDNA or gDNA.

How the authors handled the data: From reference gene primer amplification, estimates of nucleated cell counts were derived. The repertoire was sequenced with immunoSEQ multiplex PCR; TCRdb's copy has only in-frame clones and lacks some. V and J calls and clone size are copied from that table; D and trimming were computed from the DNA. The sample shows around 220,000 clones, 80% to 90% of them seen only once. The germline V gene encodes CDR1 SGHNT and CDR2 YYREEE (reference sequence). Trimming left V 2 bases short and J 0 bases short, with 5 bases between. The CDR3 is made up of 13 amino acids. The V gene is TRBV5-4, the J gene TRBJ1-1, with a possible D match to TRBD1 (5 bases). What was sequenced was peripheral blood. This receptor was obtained from a man younger than 40 with active or convalescent COVID-19. The CDR3 nucleotides are TGTGCCAGCAGCTTAGGGGTGAACACTGAAGCTTTCTTT. This encodes CASSLGVNTEAFF.